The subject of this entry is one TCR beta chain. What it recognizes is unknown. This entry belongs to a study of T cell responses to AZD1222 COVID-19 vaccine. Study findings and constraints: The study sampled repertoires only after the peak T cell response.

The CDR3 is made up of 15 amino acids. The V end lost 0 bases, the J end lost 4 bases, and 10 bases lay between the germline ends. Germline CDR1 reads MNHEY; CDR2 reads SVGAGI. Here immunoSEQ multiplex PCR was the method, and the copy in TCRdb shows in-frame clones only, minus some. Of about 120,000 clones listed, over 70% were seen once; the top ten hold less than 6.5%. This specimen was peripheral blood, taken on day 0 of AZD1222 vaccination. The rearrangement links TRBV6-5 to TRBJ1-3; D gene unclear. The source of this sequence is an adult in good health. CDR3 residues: CASSYSIGMGNTIYF. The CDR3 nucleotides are TGTGCCAGCAGTTACTCGATTGGTATGGGAAACACCATATATTTT.